This T cell receptor (beta chain) was sequenced during a study of cytomegalovirus exposure and HLA in healthy donors. To note about this clone: As yet, its antigen is unknown.

Primers: 60 Vbeta forward and 13 Jbeta reverse. Generated by immunoSEQ multiplex PCR, the TCRdb table keeps only in-frame clones and is missing some. The repertoire holds 120,000 or so clones, with around 76% as singletons. When sampled, the donors appeared nominally healthy, though they likely had unrecorded immune exposures. V was trimmed by 0 bases and J by 1 base, leaving 9 bases between them. CDR1 LGHNA and CDR2 YNFKEQ come from the germline V gene. This CDR3 has 15 residues. Study observations and caveats: Reportedly, TCR beta sequences accurately predicted HLA-A and HLA-B alleles in most subjects. According to a later analysis, donors in an Asian-associated ancestry cluster reportedly had fewer N-insertions than the 666-donor mean. Presence/absence results assume similar sequencing depth per donor, which may not hold.

Sequencing was done on a sample of PBMCs. The chain links TRBV4-2 to TRBJ2-5; a possible D gene is TRBD2 (5 bases). The clonotype comes from a man under 40 in good health and CMV-seropositive. The chain's CDR3 is CASSQERSGQETQYF. The DNA of the CDR3 is TGTGCCAGCAGCCAAGAAAGGAGCGGCCAAGAGACCCAGTACTTC.